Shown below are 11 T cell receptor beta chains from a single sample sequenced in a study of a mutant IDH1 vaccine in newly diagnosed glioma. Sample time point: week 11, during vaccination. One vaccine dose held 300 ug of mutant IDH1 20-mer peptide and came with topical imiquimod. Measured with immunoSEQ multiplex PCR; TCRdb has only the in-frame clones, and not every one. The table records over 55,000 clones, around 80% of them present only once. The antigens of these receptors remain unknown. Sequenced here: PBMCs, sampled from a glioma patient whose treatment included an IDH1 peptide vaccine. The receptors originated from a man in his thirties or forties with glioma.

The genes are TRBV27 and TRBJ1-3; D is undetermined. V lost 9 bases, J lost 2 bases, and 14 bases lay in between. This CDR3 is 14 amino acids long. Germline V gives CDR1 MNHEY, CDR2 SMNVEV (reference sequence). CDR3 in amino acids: CARGNYIPGNTIYF. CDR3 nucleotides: TGTGCCAGAGGTAATTATATCCCTGGAAACACCATATATTTT.

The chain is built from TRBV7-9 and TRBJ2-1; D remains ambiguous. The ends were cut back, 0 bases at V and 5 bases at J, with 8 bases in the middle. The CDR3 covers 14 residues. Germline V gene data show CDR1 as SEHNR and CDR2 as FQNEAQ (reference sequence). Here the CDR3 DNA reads TGTGCCAGCAGCTTAGCCGGGCCACACAATGAGCAGTTCTTC. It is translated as CASSLAGPHNEQFF.

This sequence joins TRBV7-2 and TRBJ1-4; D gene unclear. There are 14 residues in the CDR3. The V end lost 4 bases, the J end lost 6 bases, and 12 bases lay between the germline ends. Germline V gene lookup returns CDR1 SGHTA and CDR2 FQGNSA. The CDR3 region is CASSYSRSDEKLFF. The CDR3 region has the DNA TGTGCCAGCAGCTATAGTAGATCGGATGAAAAACTGTTTTTT.

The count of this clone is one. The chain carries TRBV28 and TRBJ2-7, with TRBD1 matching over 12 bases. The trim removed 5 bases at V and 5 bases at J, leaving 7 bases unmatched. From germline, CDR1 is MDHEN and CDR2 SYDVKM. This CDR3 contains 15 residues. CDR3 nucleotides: TGTGCCAGCAGTCCGCCGGGACAGGGGGCTGACGAGCAGTACTTC. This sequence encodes CASSPPGQGADEQYF.

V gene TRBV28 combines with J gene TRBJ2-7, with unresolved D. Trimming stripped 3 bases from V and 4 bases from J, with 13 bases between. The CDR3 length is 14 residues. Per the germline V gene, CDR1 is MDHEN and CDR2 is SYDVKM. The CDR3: CASSFGLVLYEQYF. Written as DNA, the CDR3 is TGTGCCAGCAGTTTTGGCTTGGTGTTATACGAGCAGTACTTC. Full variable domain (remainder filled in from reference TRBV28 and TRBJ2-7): DVKVTQSSRYLVKRTGEKVFLECVQDMDHENMFWYRQDPGLGLRLIYFSYDVKMKEKGDIPEGYSVSREKKERFSLILESASTNQTSMYLCASSFGLVLYEQYFGPGTRLTVT.

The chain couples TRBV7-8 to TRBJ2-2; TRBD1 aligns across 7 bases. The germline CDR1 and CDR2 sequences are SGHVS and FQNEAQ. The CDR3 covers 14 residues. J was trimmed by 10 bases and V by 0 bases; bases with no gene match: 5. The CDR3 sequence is CASSLARGPEELFF. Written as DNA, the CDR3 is TGTGCCAGCAGCTTAGCGAGGGGGCCGGAGGAGCTGTTTTTT. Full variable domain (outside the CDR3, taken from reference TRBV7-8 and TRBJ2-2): GAGVSQSPRYKVAKRGQDVALRCDPISGHVSLFWYQQALGQGPEFLTYFQNEAQLDKSGLPSDRFFAERPEGSVSTLKIQRTQQEDSAVYLCASSLARGPEELFFGEGSRLTVL.

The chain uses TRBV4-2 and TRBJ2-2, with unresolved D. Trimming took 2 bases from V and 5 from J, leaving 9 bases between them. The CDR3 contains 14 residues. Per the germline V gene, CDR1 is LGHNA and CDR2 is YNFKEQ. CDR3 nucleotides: TGTGCCAGCAGCCAAAGGCCCGATACCGGGGAGCTGTTTTTT. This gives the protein CASSQRPDTGELFF.

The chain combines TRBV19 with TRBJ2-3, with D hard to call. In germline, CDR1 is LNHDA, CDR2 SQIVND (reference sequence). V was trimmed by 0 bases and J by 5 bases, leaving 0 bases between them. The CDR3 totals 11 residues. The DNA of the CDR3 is TGTGCCAGTAGTATAGAAGATACGCAGTATTTT. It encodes CASSIEDTQYF.

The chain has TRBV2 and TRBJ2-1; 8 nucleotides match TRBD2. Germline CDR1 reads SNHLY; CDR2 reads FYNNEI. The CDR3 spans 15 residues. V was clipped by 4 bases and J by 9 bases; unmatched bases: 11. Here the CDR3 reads CASSGKTGGTSEQFF. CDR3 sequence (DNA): TGTGCCAGCAGTGGGAAAACGGGAGGGACGAGTGAGCAGTTCTTC.

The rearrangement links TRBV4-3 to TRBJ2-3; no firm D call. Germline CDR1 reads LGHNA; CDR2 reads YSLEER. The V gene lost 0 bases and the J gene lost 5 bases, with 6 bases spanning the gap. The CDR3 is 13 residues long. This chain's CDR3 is CASSQEPRDTQYF. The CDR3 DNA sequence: TGCGCCAGCAGCCAAGAACCCCGAGATACGCAGTATTTT.

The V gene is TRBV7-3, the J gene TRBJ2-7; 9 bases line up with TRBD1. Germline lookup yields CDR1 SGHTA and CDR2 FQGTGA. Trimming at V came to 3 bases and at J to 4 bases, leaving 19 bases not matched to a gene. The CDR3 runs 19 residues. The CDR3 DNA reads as TGTGCCAGCAGCTTCTGGTTTCCCCCTCCGGGACAGGGAGAATACGAGCAGTACTTC. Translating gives CASSFWFPPPGQGEYEQYF.